Listed below are T cell receptor beta chains from one sample, sequenced in a study of T-cell reconstitution after alpha-beta-depleted transplantation in children. TCRdb ran MiXCR on the PCR reads and lists one entry per CDR3 protein. This sample yields about a million distinct CDR3 sequences, of which roughly 29% are seen a single time; about 28% belongs to the top ten. The material was PBMCs, mostly from graft donor cells, obtained 360 days after TCRalphabeta/CD19-depleted stem cell transplant. The origin of the receptors is a boy under two years old who had a stem cell transplant for SCID, so the T cells may come from the graft donor. Each CDR3 is given with its conserved first and last residue. Each record gives: J gene, clone size, D gene, V gene, CDR3 length, CDR3 protein, CDR3 DNA. D genes are given only for firm matches. For some rows the clone size is stated as once, few or many, or as a class when expanded; others skip it.

j_call: TRBJ1-6
clone_size: -
d_call: -
v_call: TRBV5-5
cdr3_length: 15
cdr3_aa: CASSPRTGPNSPLHF
cdr3_nt: TGTGCCAGCAGCCCTCGGACGGGTCCAAATTCACCCCTCCACTTT

j_call: TRBJ1-1
clone_size: -
d_call: TRBD1
v_call: TRBV6-1
cdr3_length: 14
cdr3_aa: CASLPGQGATEAFF
cdr3_nt: TGTGCCAGCCTTCCAGGACAGGGGGCAACTGAAGCTTTCTTT

j_call: TRBJ2-7
clone_size: few
d_call: -
v_call: TRBV5-1
cdr3_length: 14
cdr3_aa: CASSLAWANYEQYF
cdr3_nt: TGCGCCAGCAGCTTGGCTTGGGCCAACTACGAGCAGTACTTC

j_call: TRBJ2-1
clone_size: -
d_call: -
v_call: TRBV5-1
cdr3_length: 16
cdr3_aa: CASSLSTGGLYNEQFF
cdr3_nt: TGCGCCAGCAGCTTGAGTACGGGGGGCCTTTACAATGAGCAGTTCTTC

j_call: TRBJ1-1
clone_size: few
d_call: -
v_call: TRBV5-1
cdr3_length: 14
cdr3_aa: CASGTTAMNTEAFF
cdr3_nt: TGCGCCAGCGGAACGACAGCAATGAACACTGAAGCTTTCTTT

j_call: TRBJ2-1
clone_size: many
d_call: -
v_call: TRBV5-1
cdr3_length: 13
cdr3_aa: CASSSPTYNEQFF
cdr3_nt: TGCGCCAGCAGCTCCCCAACCTACAATGAGCAGTTCTTC

j_call: TRBJ2-7
clone_size: many
d_call: -
v_call: TRBV12-3/TRBV12-4
cdr3_length: 13
cdr3_aa: CASSLRTSYEQYF
cdr3_nt: TGTGCCAGCAGTTTACGGACTTCCTACGAGCAGTACTTC

j_call: TRBJ1-3
clone_size: -
d_call: -
v_call: TRBV7-9
cdr3_length: 17
cdr3_aa: CASSLAGTGFSGNTIYF
cdr3_nt: TGTGCCAGCAGCTTAGCTGGGACCGGATTCTCTGGAAACACCATATATTTT

j_call: TRBJ2-4
clone_size: -
d_call: TRBD2
v_call: TRBV5-6
cdr3_length: 18
cdr3_aa: CASSLVRGVRFPGNIQYF
cdr3_nt: TGTGCCAGCAGCTTGGTTCGGGGGGTTCGGTTTCCTGGAAACATTCAGTACTTC

j_call: TRBJ2-5
clone_size: many
d_call: TRBD2
v_call: TRBV4-3
cdr3_length: 13
cdr3_aa: CASSRGLEETQYF
cdr3_nt: TGTGCCAGCAGCCGAGGACTAGAAGAGACCCAGTACTTC

j_call: TRBJ1-1
clone_size: -
d_call: -
v_call: TRBV15
cdr3_length: 16
cdr3_aa: CATSRPAGKGGTEAFF
cdr3_nt: TGTGCCACCAGCAGACCCGCAGGGAAAGGCGGCACTGAAGCTTTCTTT

j_call: TRBJ2-5
clone_size: many
d_call: TRBD1
v_call: TRBV2
cdr3_length: 13
cdr3_aa: CASSGQGQETQYF
cdr3_nt: TGTGCCAGCAGCGGACAGGGCCAAGAGACCCAGTACTTC

j_call: TRBJ1-2
clone_size: -
d_call: -
v_call: TRBV2
cdr3_length: 12
cdr3_aa: CASMDGFSGYTF
cdr3_nt: TGTGCCAGCATGGACGGGTTTTCCGGCTACACCTTC

j_call: TRBJ1-4
clone_size: -
d_call: -
v_call: TRBV20-1
cdr3_length: 14
cdr3_aa: CSAPPRGDNEKLFF
cdr3_nt: TGCAGTGCCCCCCCGCGGGGGGATAATGAAAAACTGTTTTTT

j_call: TRBJ2-3
clone_size: -
d_call: -
v_call: TRBV6-5
cdr3_length: 12
cdr3_aa: CASGLNRDTQYF
cdr3_nt: TGTGCCAGTGGACTGAATCGGGATACGCAGTATTTT

j_call: TRBJ2-1
clone_size: few
d_call: -
v_call: TRBV15
cdr3_length: 16
cdr3_aa: CATSPNPTSSYNEQFF
cdr3_nt: TGTGCCACCAGCCCAAATCCTACCAGCTCCTACAATGAGCAGTTCTTC

j_call: TRBJ2-7
clone_size: few
d_call: -
v_call: TRBV28
cdr3_length: 13
cdr3_aa: CASSLPRVYEQYF
cdr3_nt: TGTGCCAGCAGTTTACCCAGGGTTTACGAGCAGTACTTC

j_call: TRBJ2-1
clone_size: few
d_call: -
v_call: TRBV27
cdr3_length: 18
cdr3_aa: CASSSQEQGWTSYNEQFF
cdr3_nt: TGTGCCAGCAGCTCCCAAGAACAGGGTTGGACCTCCTACAATGAGCAGTTCTTC

j_call: TRBJ2-7
clone_size: many
d_call: TRBD1
v_call: TRBV29-1
cdr3_length: 12
cdr3_aa: CSVGQGAYEQYF
cdr3_nt: TGCAGCGTTGGTCAGGGGGCCTACGAGCAGTACTTC

j_call: TRBJ1-6
clone_size: -
d_call: TRBD1
v_call: TRBV6-2/TRBV6-3
cdr3_length: 16
cdr3_aa: CASRGQGRSYNSPLHF
cdr3_nt: TGTGCCAGCAGGGGACAGGGAAGGTCCTATAATTCACCCCTCCACTTT

j_call: TRBJ2-2
clone_size: -
d_call: TRBD1
v_call: TRBV2
cdr3_length: 13
cdr3_aa: CASRAGGTGELFF
cdr3_nt: TGTGCCAGCAGGGCAGGGGGCACCGGGGAGCTGTTTTTT

j_call: TRBJ2-3
clone_size: few
d_call: -
v_call: TRBV12-3/TRBV12-4
cdr3_length: 15
cdr3_aa: CASSLQWTESDTQYF
cdr3_nt: TGTGCCAGCAGCCTACAGTGGACTGAATCAGATACGCAGTATTTT

j_call: TRBJ2-3
clone_size: -
d_call: -
v_call: TRBV10-3
cdr3_length: 12
cdr3_aa: CAIRTSTDTQYF
cdr3_nt: TGTGCCATCAGAACGTCAACAGATACGCAGTATTTT

j_call: TRBJ1-2
clone_size: -
d_call: TRBD1
v_call: TRBV3-1
cdr3_length: 19
cdr3_aa: CASSQDLIRRGQGVYGYTF
cdr3_nt: TGTGCCAGCAGCCAAGATCTTATCCGTCGGGGACAGGGAGTTTATGGCTACACCTTC